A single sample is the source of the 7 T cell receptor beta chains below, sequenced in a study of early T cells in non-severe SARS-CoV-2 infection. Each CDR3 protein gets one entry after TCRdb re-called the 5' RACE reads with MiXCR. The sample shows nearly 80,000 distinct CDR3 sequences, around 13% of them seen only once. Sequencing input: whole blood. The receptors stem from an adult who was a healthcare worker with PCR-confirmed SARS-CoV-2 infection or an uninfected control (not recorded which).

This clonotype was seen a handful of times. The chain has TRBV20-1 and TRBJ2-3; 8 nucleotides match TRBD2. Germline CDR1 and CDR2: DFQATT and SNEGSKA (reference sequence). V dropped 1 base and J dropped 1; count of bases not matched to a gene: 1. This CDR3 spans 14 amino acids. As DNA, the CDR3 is TGCAGTGCTAGAGCGGGGGGGGGCACAGATACGCAGTATTTT. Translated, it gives CSARAGGGTDTQYF.

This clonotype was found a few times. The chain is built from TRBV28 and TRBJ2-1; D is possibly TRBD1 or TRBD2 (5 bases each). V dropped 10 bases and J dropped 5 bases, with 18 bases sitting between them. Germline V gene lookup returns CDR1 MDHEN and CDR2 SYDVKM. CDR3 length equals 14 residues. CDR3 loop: CATTGTLLNNEQFF. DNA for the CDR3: TGTGCCACCACCGGGACCCTACTTAACAATGAGCAGTTCTTC. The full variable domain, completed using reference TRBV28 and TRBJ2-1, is DVKVTQSSRYLVKRTGEKVFLECVQDMDHENMFWYRQDPGLGLRLIYFSYDVKMKEKGDIPEGYSVSREKKERFSLILESASTNQTSMYLCATTGTLLNNEQFFGPGTRLTVL.

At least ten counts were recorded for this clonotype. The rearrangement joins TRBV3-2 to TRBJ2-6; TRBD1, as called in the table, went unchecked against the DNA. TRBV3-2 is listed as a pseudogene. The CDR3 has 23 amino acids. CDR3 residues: CASSPLGQGPNQPLGTGANVLTF. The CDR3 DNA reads TGTGCCAGCAGCCCCCTCGGACAGGGTCCGAACCAACCCCTAGGGACTGGGGCCAACGTCCTGACTTTC.

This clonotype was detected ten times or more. For the CDR3, the DNA is TGCGCCAGCAGCCAAGATGGGTCGGGGGACCCTTACAATGAGCAGTTCTTC. Translated, it gives CASSQDGSGDPYNEQFF. The rearrangement links TRBV4-3 to TRBJ2-1; maybe TRBD2 (6 bases). CDR3 length equals 17 residues. The germline gives CDR1 LGHNA, CDR2 YSLEER. Trimming removed 0 bases from V and 4 bases from J, with 16 bases in between.

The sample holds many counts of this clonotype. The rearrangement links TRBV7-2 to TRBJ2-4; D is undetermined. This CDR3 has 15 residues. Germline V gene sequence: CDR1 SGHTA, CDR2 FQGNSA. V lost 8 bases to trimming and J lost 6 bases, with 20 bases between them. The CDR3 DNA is TGTGCCAGCGCCCAATCTGCGGTGGAGAGAAACATTCAGTACTTC. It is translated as CASAQSAVERNIQYF.

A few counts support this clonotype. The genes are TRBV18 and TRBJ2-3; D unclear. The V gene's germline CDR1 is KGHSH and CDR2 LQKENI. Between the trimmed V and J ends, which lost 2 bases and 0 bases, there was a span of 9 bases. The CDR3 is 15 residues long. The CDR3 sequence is CASSPSRQSTDTQYF. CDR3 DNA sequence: TGTGCCAGCTCACCATCGAGACAAAGCACAGATACGCAGTATTTT.

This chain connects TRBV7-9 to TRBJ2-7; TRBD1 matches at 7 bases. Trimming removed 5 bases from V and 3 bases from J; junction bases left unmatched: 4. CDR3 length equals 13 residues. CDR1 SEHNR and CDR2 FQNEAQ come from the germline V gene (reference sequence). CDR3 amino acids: CASSTRDSYEQYF. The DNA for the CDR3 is TGTGCCAGCAGCACGAGGGACAGCTACGAGCAGTACTTC.